The sequence of this T cell receptor (beta chain) was determined in a study of shared clonotypes between healthy human individuals. Findings and limits, study-wide: Generation probability values for non-shared clonotypes were lower than those for clonotypes shared by all four donors. Blood was the sole source, and tissue repertoires probably differ. Generally, naive subsets came out with larger estimated richness than memory subsets.

A remark on this clone: Its antigen is undetermined.

The study ran the assay at deep level. Some clones are missing from TCRdb's copy, which holds only in-frame ones; the method was immunoSEQ multiplex PCR. The sample records roughly 1 million clones, roughly 80% being singletons. Trimming took off 3 bases at V and 1 base at J, with 13 bases between the two ends. Germline V gene sequence: CDR1 SGHDT, CDR2 YYEEEE. The CDR3 totals 15 residues. The chain is built from TRBV5-6 and TRBJ1-2; perhaps TRBD1 as D (5 bases). Source material: memory CD4+ T cells sorted from blood. Subset given: CD45RA-negative fraction. The clonotype was recovered from a young man in good health. The CDR3 DNA is TGTGCCAGCAGCTGGAGAGACAGCCGTAACTATGGCTACACCTTC. Amino acid sequence: CASSWRDSRNYGYTF.